Reported below is one TCR beta chain. Its antigen is undetermined. The data derive from a study of T cells in Graves' hyperthyroidism and ophthalmopathy. Study findings and constraints: Ophthalmopathy and stable hyperthyroidism were separated by a 13 V-J model.

TCR beta CDR3 region amplification was performed from RNA transcripts. RT-PCR in the first round (using the HTBI primer set) targeted the TCR CDR3. TCRdb recomputed calls from the multiplex PCR reads with MiXCR, one row per CDR3 protein. Of under 500,000 distinct CDR3 sequences listed, over 12% were seen once; the top ten hold around 28%. Each ophthalmopathy patient scored at least 3 on the Clinical Activity Score and at least 4 on NOSPECS grade, with duration under 3 months. The study based diagnoses on clinical symptoms, serum thyroxine and TRAb, thyroid ultrasound and orbital computed tomography. The sequencing input was blood. This TCR came from a man between 45 and 60 years old with Graves' ophthalmopathy.

As DNA, the CDR3 is TGTGCCTGGAGTAGGGCCACCAACACTGAAGCTTTCTTT. This encodes CAWSRATNTEAFF. The chain has TRBV30 and TRBJ1-1; D gene uncertain. Germline CDR1 and CDR2: GTSNPN and SVGIG (reference sequence). CDR3 length: 13 amino acids. Trimming took 2 bases from V and 2 from J, leaving 9 bases between them.